The rows below give T cell receptor beta chains drawn from one sample of a study of T cell changes during pregnancy in multiple sclerosis. Profiled with immunoSEQ multiplex PCR; TCRdb holds only in-frame clones, not every one. Of around 79,000 clones in the sample, 75% to 95% are singletons; the top ten hold approximately 0.47%. The material sequenced was CD4+ T cells from peripheral blood mononuclear cells, taken in the second trimester of pregnancy. All receptors derive from a female donor with multiple sclerosis, enrolled in a pregnancy study. Both conserved end residues are part of each CDR3. A D gene is named only where the DNA matches it firmly. Some rows have no size entry. The others give once, few or many, or a class for an expanded clone.

abundance: NA; v_gene: TRBV6-4; j_gene: TRBJ1-6; d_gene: TRBD1; CDR3nt: TGTGCCAGCAGTAGGACAGGGAGCTATAATTCACCCCTCCACTTT; CDR3aa: CASSRTGSYNSPLHF
abundance: NA; v_gene: TRBV5-4; j_gene: TRBJ2-1; d_gene: TRBD2; CDR3nt: TGTGCCAGCAGCTTGATGACGGGACTAGCGGGAGTCATCTCCTACAATGAGCAGTTCTTC; CDR3aa: CASSLMTGLAGVISYNEQFF
abundance: NA; v_gene: TRBV5-4; j_gene: TRBJ2-5; d_gene: TRBD1; CDR3nt: TGTGCCAGCAGCTCGGGACAGGGAGGAGAGCAAGAGACCCAGTACTTC; CDR3aa: CASSSGQGGEQETQYF
abundance: NA; v_gene: TRBV7-7; j_gene: TRBJ2-2; d_gene: TRBD2; CDR3nt: TGTGCTAGCAGCCAGGGACTAGCGGGAACCGGGGAGCTGTTTTTT; CDR3aa: CASSQGLAGTGELFF
abundance: NA; v_gene: TRBV10-3; j_gene: TRBJ2-1; d_gene: TRBD2; CDR3nt: TGTGCCATCAGTGAGCGTGGGACTAGCGGGGGGGCGGGCAATGAGCAGTTCTTC; CDR3aa: CAISERGTSGGAGNEQFF
abundance: NA; v_gene: TRBV19; j_gene: TRBJ1-5; d_gene: TRBD1; CDR3nt: TGTGCCAGTAGTCCTCGGACAGGTGGTTATCAGCCCCAGCATTTT; CDR3aa: CASSPRTGGYQPQHF
abundance: NA; v_gene: TRBV4-2; j_gene: TRBJ2-7; d_gene: NA; CDR3nt: TGTGCCAGCAGCCAAGGAGAGGGCTCCTACGAGCAGTACTTC; CDR3aa: CASSQGEGSYEQYF
abundance: NA; v_gene: TRBV19; j_gene: TRBJ2-2; d_gene: NA; CDR3nt: TGTGCCAGTAGTAAGACAGGTTCGAACACCGGGGAGCTGTTTTTT; CDR3aa: CASSKTGSNTGELFF
abundance: once; v_gene: TRBV5-4; j_gene: TRBJ1-1; d_gene: NA; CDR3nt: TGTGCCAGCAGCTTGGAACAGAGCATGAACACTGAAGCTTTCTTT; CDR3aa: CASSLEQSMNTEAFF
abundance: NA; v_gene: TRBV2; j_gene: TRBJ2-1; d_gene: TRBD2; CDR3nt: TGTGCCAGCCGACTAGCGGCATACAATGAGCAGTTCTTC; CDR3aa: CASRLAAYNEQFF
abundance: NA; v_gene: TRBV19; j_gene: TRBJ1-5; d_gene: NA; CDR3nt: TGTGCCAGTAGCCTGGGACTCAAGATCACGGGCAATCAGCCCCAGCATTTT; CDR3aa: CASSLGLKITGNQPQHF
abundance: NA; v_gene: TRBV7-2; j_gene: TRBJ2-5; d_gene: NA; CDR3nt: TGTGCCAGCAGCTTAGATTCCCTCCAGACCCAGTACTTC; CDR3aa: CASSLDSLQTQYF
abundance: NA; v_gene: TRBV7-9; j_gene: TRBJ2-5; d_gene: TRBD1; CDR3nt: TGTGCCAGCAGCGACAGGGCCGGGGAGACCCAGTACTTC; CDR3aa: CASSDRAGETQYF
abundance: NA; v_gene: TRBV30; j_gene: TRBJ2-7; d_gene: TRBD2; CDR3nt: TGTGCCTGGAGTGTATCTAGCGGGAGGGGTGGGGTCTACGAGCAGTACTTC; CDR3aa: CAWSVSSGRGGVYEQYF
abundance: NA; v_gene: TRBV30; j_gene: TRBJ2-2; d_gene: NA; CDR3nt: TGTGCCTGGAGTTTCCTGACTATGACCGGGGAGCTGTTTTTT; CDR3aa: CAWSFLTMTGELFF